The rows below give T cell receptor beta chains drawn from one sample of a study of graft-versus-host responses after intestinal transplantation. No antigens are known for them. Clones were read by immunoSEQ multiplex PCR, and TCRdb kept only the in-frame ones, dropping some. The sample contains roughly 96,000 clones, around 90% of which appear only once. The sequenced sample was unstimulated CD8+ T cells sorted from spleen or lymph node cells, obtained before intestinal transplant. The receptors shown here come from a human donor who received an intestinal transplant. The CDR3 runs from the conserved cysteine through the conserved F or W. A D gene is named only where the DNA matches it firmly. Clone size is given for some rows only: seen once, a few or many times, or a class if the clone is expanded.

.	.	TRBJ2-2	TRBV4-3	TGCGCCAGCAGTCGGGGGTCGAACACCGGGGAGCTGTTTTTT	CASSRGSNTGELFF
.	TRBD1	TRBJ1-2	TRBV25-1	TGTGCCAGCAGTGACCACGACAGGGAGAGGGGCTACACCTTC	CASSDHDRERGYTF
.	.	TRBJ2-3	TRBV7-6	TGTGCCAGCAGCTTAAACACCCTCGATACGCAGTATTTT	CASSLNTLDTQYF
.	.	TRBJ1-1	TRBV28	TGTGCCAGCAGTAGGCCAGGGGATGGGGGCCCTGAAGCTTTCTTT	CASSRPGDGGPEAFF
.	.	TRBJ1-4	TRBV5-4	TGTGCCACATCAATCCTAGGGGAGGGTCCAACTAATGAAAAACTGTTTTTT	CATSILGEGPTNEKLFF
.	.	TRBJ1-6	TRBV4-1	TGCGCCAGCAGCCAAGAACTCCCGAGCTCCTATAATTCACCCCTCCACTTT	CASSQELPSSYNSPLHF
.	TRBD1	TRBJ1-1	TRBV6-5	TGTGCCAGCAGTGAACGACAGGGCGACACTGAAGCTTTCTTT	CASSERQGDTEAFF
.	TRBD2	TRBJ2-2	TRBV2	TGTGCCAGCGCGGGGGGGACCGGGGAGCTGTTTTTT	CASAGGTGELFF
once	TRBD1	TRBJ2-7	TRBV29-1	TGCAGCGTTGAGAGGACAGGAGCCACCTACGAGCAGTACTTC	CSVERTGATYEQYF
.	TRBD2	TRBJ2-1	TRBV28	TGTGCCAGCAGTTTGAACGGGGGGTACAATGAGCAGTTCTTC	CASSLNGGYNEQFF
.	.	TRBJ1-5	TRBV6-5	TGTGCCAGCAGTACCAGAGGTGGGAGCAATCAGCCCCAGCATTTT	CASSTRGGSNQPQHF
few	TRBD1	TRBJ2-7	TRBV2	TGTGCCAGCAGTGAAGCACGGACAGGGGGAAACTACGAGCAGTACTTC	CASSEARTGGNYEQYF
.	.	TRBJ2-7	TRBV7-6	TGTGCCAGCAGCTTAGACAGCTCCTACGAGCAGTACTTC	CASSLDSSYEQYF
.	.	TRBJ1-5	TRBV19	TGTGCCAGTGACGACAGAAGGAACCCTTATAGCAATCAGCCCCAGCATTTT	CASDDRRNPYSNQPQHF
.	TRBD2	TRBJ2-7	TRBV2	TGTGCCAGCAACCTTGGACTAGCGGGAGGGCTGGTCCCCTACGAGCAGTACTTC	CASNLGLAGGLVPYEQYF
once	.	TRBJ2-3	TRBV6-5	TGTGCCAGCAGTTACTCGCGCAGGCCGGATACGCAGTATTTT	CASSYSRRPDTQYF
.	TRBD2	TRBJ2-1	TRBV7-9	TGTGCCAGCAGCTTAGCCAGCGGGATATACAATGAGCAGTTCTTC	CASSLASGIYNEQFF
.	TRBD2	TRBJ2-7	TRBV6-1	TGTGCCAGCAGTGACCCGGGGGGGTCCTACGAGCAGTACTTC	CASSDPGGSYEQYF
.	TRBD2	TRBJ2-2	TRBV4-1	TGCGCCAGCAGCCAAGAGTTGGGGGGGTCGAGCTCTCTCGGGGAGCTGTTTTTT	CASSQELGGSSSLGELFF
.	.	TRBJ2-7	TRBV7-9	TGTGCCAGCAGCTTACTACGACTCAACGAGCAGTACTTC	CASSLLRLNEQYF
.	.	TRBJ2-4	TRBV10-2	TGCGCCAGCAGTGAGACCCTAGCGGCCAAAAACATTCAGTACTTC	CASSETLAAKNIQYF
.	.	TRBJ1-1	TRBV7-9	TGTGCCAGCAGCTCGACAGGCCCCACTGAAGCTTTCTTT	CASSSTGPTEAFF
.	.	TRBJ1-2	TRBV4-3	TGCGCCAGCAGCCAAGACCCGGACAGATTCTTCTATGGCTACACCTTC	CASSQDPDRFFYGYTF
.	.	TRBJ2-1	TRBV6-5	TGTGCCAGCAGTTACTCGATTAGCGGCCGTGGTGAGCAGTTCTTC	CASSYSISGRGEQFF
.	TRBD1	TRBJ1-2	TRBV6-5	TGTGCCAGCAGTTACGGGGACAGCTATGGCTACACCTTC	CASSYGDSYGYTF
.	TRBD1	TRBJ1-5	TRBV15	TGTGCCACCAGCAGAGGGACAGGGGATCAGCCCCAGCATTTT	CATSRGTGDQPQHF
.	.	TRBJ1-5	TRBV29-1	TGCAGCGTCAGAGACAGCAACAGCAATCAGCCCCAGCATTTT	CSVRDSNSNQPQHF
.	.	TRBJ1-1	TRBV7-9	TGTGCCAGCAGCTTATCCCTGAGAGCCTCTACCCCGTATGAAGCTTTCTTT	CASSLSLRASTPYEAFF
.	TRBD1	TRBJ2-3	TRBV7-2	TGTGCCAGCAGCTCCTGGGACAGGGCCTCAGATACGCAGTATTTT	CASSSWDRASDTQYF
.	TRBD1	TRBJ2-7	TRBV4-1	TGCGCCAGCAGCCCGGTCCTTTACAGGGGTAGCTCCTACGAGCAGTACTTC	CASSPVLYRGSSYEQYF
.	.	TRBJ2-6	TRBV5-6	TGTGCCAGCAGCTTGCTAACTAGCTCTGGGGCCAACGTCCTGACTTTC	CASSLLTSSGANVLTF
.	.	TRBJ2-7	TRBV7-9	TGTGCCAGCAGCCCCGCCCCCTACTACGAGCAGTACTTC	CASSPAPYYEQYF
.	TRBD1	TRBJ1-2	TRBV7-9	TGTGCCAGCAGCTCCGGGGATGGGACAGGGGTTGGTGGCTACACCTTC	CASSSGDGTGVGGYTF
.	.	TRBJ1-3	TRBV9	TGTGCCAGCAGTGATGGAGGGAACACCATATATTTT	CASSDGGNTIYF
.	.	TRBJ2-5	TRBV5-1	TGCGCCAGCAGTTACGAAACAGGGTACGGGGAGACCCAGTACTTC	CASSYETGYGETQYF